This entry is about one T cell receptor (beta chain). Its antigen is unidentified. The sample is drawn from a study of cytomegalovirus exposure and HLA in healthy donors. General study findings and limits: Based on reports, TCR beta sequences accurately predicted HLA-A and HLA-B alleles for most subjects. Later analysis associated a missense DCLRE1C variant with TCR beta V- and J-gene trimming. The authors considered a cluster of highly shared sequence variants likely to be a sequencing artifact. Overall, approximately 150 TCR beta chains were annotated as cytomegalovirus-associated.

The PCR made use of 60 Vbeta and 13 Jbeta primers. Clones were sequenced by immunoSEQ multiplex PCR, and TCRdb holds only the in-frame ones, with some missing. The sample carries some 95,000 clones, more than 60% recorded once. The source of this sequence is a man between 50 and 59 years old in good health and CMV-seropositive. The specimen was PBMCs.

For the CDR3, the DNA is TGTGCCAGCTCATTCGCGGTCCCCAATGAAAAACTGTTTTTT. It yields the protein CASSFAVPNEKLFF. The V call is TRBV18, the J call TRBJ1-4, with D hard to call. CDR3 length: 14 residues. Looked up from germline, CDR1 is KGHSH and CDR2 is LQKENI. Trimming took 5 bases from V and 5 from J, leaving 12 bases between them.